These T cell receptor beta chains were read from a single sample in a study of type 1 regulatory T cells. Via MiXCR, TCRdb re-called the reads, giving one row per CDR3 protein. This sample yields under 20,000 distinct CDR3 sequences, of which roughly 10% are seen a single time; approximately 2.8% belongs to the top ten. Sequenced material: CD4+ T cells, either the whole sample or a sorted fraction (not recorded which). These receptors were obtained from a human donor in good health. CDR3s include the opening cysteine and the closing phenylalanine or tryptophan. Fields, in order: J gene, clone size, D gene, V gene, CDR3 DNA, CDR3 protein. A D gene is named only where the DNA matches it firmly. Some rows have no size entry. The others give once, few or many, or a class for an expanded clone.

TRBJ1-2	many	TRBD1	TRBV7-9	TGTGCCAGCAGCGTACAGGGGATATTTGATGGCTACACCTTC	CASSVQGIFDGYTF
TRBJ1-2	.	TRBD1	TRBV4-1	TGCGCCAGCAGCCAAAATTTGGGACAGGGACCTTCTAACTATGGCTACACCTTC	CASSQNLGQGPSNYGYTF
TRBJ1-1	medium-sized	.	TRBV29-1	TGCAGCGAAGGGGACCTGGACACTGAAGCTTTCTTT	CSEGDLDTEAFF
TRBJ2-7	many	TRBD2	TRBV27	TGTGCCAGCAGTTCGATGGCTAGCGGGAATTTCTACGAGCAGTACTTC	CASSSMASGNFYEQYF
TRBJ1-1	many	.	TRBV12-3/TRBV12-4	TGTGCCAGCAGTTTAAGGCGGAACACTGAAGCTTTCTTT	CASSLRRNTEAFF
TRBJ1-4	few	TRBD1	TRBV28	TGTGCCAGCAGATCGGGACAGGGGGCGCAGGAAAAACTGTTTTTT	CASRSGQGAQEKLFF
TRBJ2-7	many	.	TRBV20-1	TGCAGTGCTAGAAAGGGGAAGTCCTACGAGCAGTACTTC	CSARKGKSYEQYF
TRBJ2-3	medium-sized	.	TRBV29-1	TGCAGCGTTGTTCCCATCACAGATACGCAGTATTTT	CSVVPITDTQYF
TRBJ2-1	few	TRBD2	TRBV7-2	TGTGCCAGCAGCTTATCCCCTGCGCGGGGGAACAATGAGCAGTTCTTC	CASSLSPARGNNEQFF
TRBJ2-2	few	.	TRBV2	TGTGCCAGCGCCCCGGTAGGGGGCACCGGGGAGCTGTTTTTT	CASAPVGGTGELFF
TRBJ1-6	medium-sized	.	TRBV7-9	TGTGCCAGCAGCCCCGGGGGTAATTCACCCCTCCACTTT	CASSPGGNSPLHF
TRBJ1-1	.	.	TRBV20-1	TGCAGTGCTTTGGTCCCAGGGGCGAGGACTGAAGCTTTCTTT	CSALVPGARTEAFF
TRBJ2-7	few	.	TRBV20-1	TGCAGTGCTAGGCGTGCGGGTCCAACCTACGAGCAGTACTTC	CSARRAGPTYEQYF
TRBJ2-3	.	TRBD2	TRBV2	TGTGCCAGCAGTGTGTTCGGGGGGGACACAGATACGCAGTATTTT	CASSVFGGDTDTQYF
TRBJ2-3	many	TRBD1	TRBV24-1	TGTGCCACCAGTGTGGGACAGGGGACGGCAGATACGCAGTATTTT	CATSVGQGTADTQYF
TRBJ1-4	.	.	TRBV5-1	TGCGCCAGCAGCTTGGCCCCGGGGGCTGCGCAAGAAAAACTGTTTTTT	CASSLAPGAAQEKLFF
TRBJ2-7	medium-sized	.	TRBV20-1	TGCAGTGCTAGAGATGCGACATTCTCCTACGAGCAGTACTTC	CSARDATFSYEQYF
TRBJ2-2	few	TRBD2	TRBV6-2/TRBV6-3	TGTGCCAGCAGTTATGGACTAGGCCCCCCACGGACCGGGGAGCTGTTTTTT	CASSYGLGPPRTGELFF
TRBJ1-1	few	.	TRBV29-1	TGCAGCGTTGAAACCCCCCCGGGGAGGACTGAAGCTTTCTTT	CSVETPPGRTEAFF
TRBJ1-5	few	.	TRBV4-1	TGCGCCAGCAGCCAAGACGCAGGGATGAGCCAGCCCCAGCATTTT	CASSQDAGMSQPQHF
TRBJ1-6	many	.	TRBV5-1	TGCGCCAGTCGCGAGGGTGTTACCTATAATTCACCCCTCCACTTT	CASREGVTYNSPLHF
TRBJ2-3	many	.	TRBV7-6	TGTGCCAGCAGCTTCCGGAATGCGGAATGGCCAGATACGCAGTATTTT	CASSFRNAEWPDTQYF
TRBJ2-1	many	.	TRBV6-1	TGTGCCAGCAGTGAAGAACGAGGCCGCGATGAGCAGTTCTTC	CASSEERGRDEQFF
TRBJ2-7	many	.	TRBV28	TGTGCCAGCAGTCCGCCCTCGTTGATTGAGCAGTACTTC	CASSPPSLIEQYF
TRBJ2-4	many	TRBD1	TRBV5-1	TGCGCCAGCAGCTTGGCTCTTCAGGGGGCGGACATTCAGTACTTC	CASSLALQGADIQYF
TRBJ2-5	medium-sized	TRBD2	TRBV24-1	TGTGCCACGGGACTAGCGGGAGCAGAGACCCAGTACTTC	CATGLAGAETQYF
TRBJ2-2	.	TRBD1	TRBV7-2	TGTGCCAGCGGCTCGACAGGGGGCACGAACACCGGGGAGCTGTTTTTT	CASGSTGGTNTGELFF